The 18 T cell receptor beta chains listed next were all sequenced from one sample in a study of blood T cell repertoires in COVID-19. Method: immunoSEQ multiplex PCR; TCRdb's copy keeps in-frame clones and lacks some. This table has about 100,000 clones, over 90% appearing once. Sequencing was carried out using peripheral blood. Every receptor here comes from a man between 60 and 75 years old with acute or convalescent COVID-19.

CDR3 bases: TGTGCCAGCAGCTCCGGACTAGCGGAGTACAATGAGCAGTTCTTC. Its protein is CASSSGLAEYNEQFF. The rearrangement links TRBV5-4 to TRBJ2-1; 10 bases fit TRBD2. The germline V gene has CDR1 SGHNT and CDR2 YYREEE (reference sequence). Trimming removed 3 bases from V and 4 bases from J; junction bases left unmatched: 4. The CDR3 consists of 15 residues.

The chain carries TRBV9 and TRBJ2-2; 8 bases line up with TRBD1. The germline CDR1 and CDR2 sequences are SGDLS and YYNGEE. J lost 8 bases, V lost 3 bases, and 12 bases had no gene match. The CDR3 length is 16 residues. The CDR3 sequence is CASSDPVAGGSGELFF. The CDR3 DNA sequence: TGTGCCAGCAGCGACCCAGTTGCAGGGGGCTCGGGGGAGCTGTTTTTT.

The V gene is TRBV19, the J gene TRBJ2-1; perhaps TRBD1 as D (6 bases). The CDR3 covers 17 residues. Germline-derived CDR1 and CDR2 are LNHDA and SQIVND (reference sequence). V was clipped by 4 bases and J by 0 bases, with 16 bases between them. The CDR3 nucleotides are TGTGCCAGTAGTAGGGGATCTCAGGGGAGCTCCTACAATGAGCAGTTCTTC. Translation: CASSRGSQGSSYNEQFF.

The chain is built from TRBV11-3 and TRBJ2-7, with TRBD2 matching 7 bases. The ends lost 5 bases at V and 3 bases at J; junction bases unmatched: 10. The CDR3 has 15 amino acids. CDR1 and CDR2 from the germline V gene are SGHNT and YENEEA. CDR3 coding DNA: TGTGCCAGCAGCAACCCGTCGGGGGGAGTCTACGAGCAGTACTTC. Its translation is CASSNPSGGVYEQYF.

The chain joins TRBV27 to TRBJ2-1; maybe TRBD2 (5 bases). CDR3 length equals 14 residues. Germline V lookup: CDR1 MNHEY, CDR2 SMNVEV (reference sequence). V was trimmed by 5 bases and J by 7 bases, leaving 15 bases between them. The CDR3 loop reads CASSDSDRRNEQFF. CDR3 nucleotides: TGTGCCAGCAGTGACTCAGATAGGAGGAATGAGCAGTTCTTC.

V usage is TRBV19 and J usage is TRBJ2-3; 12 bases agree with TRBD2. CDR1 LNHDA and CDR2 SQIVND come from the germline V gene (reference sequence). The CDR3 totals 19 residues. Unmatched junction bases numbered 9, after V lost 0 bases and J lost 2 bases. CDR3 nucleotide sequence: TGTGCCAGTAGTATAGATCCCCCAGGACTAGCGGGGCTCACAGATACGCAGTATTTT. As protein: CASSIDPPGLAGLTDTQYF.

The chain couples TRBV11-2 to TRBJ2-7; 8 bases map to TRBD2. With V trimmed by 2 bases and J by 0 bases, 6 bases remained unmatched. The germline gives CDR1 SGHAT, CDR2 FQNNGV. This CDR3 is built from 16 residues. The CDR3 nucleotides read TGTGCCAGCAGCTTAAGGTTAAGCGGGAGCTCCTACGAGCAGTACTTC. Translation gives CASSLRLSGSSYEQYF.

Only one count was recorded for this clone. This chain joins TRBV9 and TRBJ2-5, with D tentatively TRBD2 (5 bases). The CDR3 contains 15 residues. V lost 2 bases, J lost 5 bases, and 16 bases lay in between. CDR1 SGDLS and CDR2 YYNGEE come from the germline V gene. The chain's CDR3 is CASSVGVLGSETQYF. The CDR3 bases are TGTGCCAGCAGCGTTGGGGTTTTAGGGAGTGAGACCCAGTACTTC.

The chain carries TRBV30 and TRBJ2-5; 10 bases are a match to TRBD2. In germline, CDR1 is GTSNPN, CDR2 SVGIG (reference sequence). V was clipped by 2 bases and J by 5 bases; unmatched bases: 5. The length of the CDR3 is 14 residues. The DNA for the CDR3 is TGTGCCTGGAGTCGCCTAGCGGGAGCTGAGACCCAGTACTTC. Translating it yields CAWSRLAGAETQYF.

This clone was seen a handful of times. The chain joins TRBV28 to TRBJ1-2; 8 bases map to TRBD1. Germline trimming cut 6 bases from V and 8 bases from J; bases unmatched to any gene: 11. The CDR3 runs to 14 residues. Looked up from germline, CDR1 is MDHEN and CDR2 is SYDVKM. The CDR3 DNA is TGTGCCAGCAGGGTCGGGCAGGGGGCAGAAGGCTACACCTTC. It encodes CASRVGQGAEGYTF.

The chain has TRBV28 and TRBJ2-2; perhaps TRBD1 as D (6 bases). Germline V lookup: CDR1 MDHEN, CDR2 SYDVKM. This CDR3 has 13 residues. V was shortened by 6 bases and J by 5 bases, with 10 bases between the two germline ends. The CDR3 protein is CASRAQGTGELFF. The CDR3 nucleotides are TGTGCCAGCAGAGCACAGGGAACCGGGGAGCTGTTTTTT.

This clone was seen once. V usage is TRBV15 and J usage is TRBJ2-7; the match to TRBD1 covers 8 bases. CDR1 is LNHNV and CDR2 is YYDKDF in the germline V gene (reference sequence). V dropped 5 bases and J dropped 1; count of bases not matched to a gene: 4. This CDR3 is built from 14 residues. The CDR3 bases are TGTGCCACCAGCCAACAGGGGGGATCCTACGAGCAGTACTTC. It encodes CATSQQGGSYEQYF. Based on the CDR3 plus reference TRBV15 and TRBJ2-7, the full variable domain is DAMVIQNPRYQVTQFGKPVTLSCSQTLNHNVMYWYQQKSSQAPKLLFHYYDKDFNNEADTPDNFQSRRPNTSFCFLDIRSPGLGDTAMYLCATSQQGGSYEQYFGPGTRLTVT.

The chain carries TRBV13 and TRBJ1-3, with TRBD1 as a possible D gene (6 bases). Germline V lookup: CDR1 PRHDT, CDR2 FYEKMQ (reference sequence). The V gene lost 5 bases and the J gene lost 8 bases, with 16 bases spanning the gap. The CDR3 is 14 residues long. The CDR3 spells CASSRTHRADTIYF. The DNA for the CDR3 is TGTGCCAGCAGCCGGACACACAGGGCTGACACCATATATTTT.

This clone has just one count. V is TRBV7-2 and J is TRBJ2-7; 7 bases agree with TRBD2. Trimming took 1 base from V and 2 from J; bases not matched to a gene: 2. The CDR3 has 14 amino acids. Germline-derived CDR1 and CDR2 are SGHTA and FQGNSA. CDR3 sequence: CASSLERGPYEQYF. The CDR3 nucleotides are TGTGCCAGCAGCTTAGAGCGGGGACCCTACGAGCAGTACTTC. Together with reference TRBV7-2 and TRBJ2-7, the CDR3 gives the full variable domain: GAGVSQSPSNKVTEKGKDVELRCDPISGHTALYWYRQSLGQGLEFLIYFQGNSAPDKSGLPSDRFSAERTGGSVSTLTIQRTQQEDSAVYLCASSLERGPYEQYFGPGTRLTVT.

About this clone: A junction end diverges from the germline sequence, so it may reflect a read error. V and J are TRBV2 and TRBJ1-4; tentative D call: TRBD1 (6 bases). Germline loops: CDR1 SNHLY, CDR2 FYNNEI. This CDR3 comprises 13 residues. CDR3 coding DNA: TGTGCCAGCAGCGAAGAGGGGGATGAAAAACTGTTTTTT. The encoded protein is CASSEEGDEKLFF. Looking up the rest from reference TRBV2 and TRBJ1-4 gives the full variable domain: EPEVTQTPSHQVTQMGQEVILRCVPISNHLYFYWYRQILGQKVEFLVSFYNNEISEKSEIFDDQFSVERPDGSNFTLKIRSTKLEDSAMYFCASSEEGDEKLFFGSGTQLSVL.

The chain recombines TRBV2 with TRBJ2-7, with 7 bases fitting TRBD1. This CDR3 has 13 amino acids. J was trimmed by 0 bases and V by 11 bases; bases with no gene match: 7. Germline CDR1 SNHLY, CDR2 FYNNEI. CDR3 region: CAGTVADSYEQYF. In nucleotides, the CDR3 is TGTGCCGGGACAGTTGCCGACTCCTACGAGCAGTACTTC.

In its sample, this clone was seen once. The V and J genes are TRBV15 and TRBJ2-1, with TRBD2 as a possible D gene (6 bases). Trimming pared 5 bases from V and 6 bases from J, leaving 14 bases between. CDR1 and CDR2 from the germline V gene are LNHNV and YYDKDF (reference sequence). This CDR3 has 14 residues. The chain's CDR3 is CATSLDGSGNEQFF. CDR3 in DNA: TGTGCCACCAGCTTAGACGGTAGCGGCAATGAGCAGTTCTTC.

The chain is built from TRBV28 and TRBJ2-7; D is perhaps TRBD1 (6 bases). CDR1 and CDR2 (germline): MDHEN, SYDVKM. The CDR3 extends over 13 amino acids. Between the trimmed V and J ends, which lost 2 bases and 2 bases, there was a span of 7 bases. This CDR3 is CASSLTGPYEQYF. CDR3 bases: TGTGCCAGCAGTTTAACAGGGCCCTACGAGCAGTACTTC.